The rows below give T cell receptor beta chains drawn from one sample of a study of T cell responses to AZD1222 COVID-19 vaccine. The method was immunoSEQ multiplex PCR; TCRdb's version includes in-frame clones alone and lacks a portion of them. The sample includes more than 70,000 clones, just over 90% of them seen just once. The specimen comprised peripheral blood, sampled 28 days after the second AZD1222 dose. These receptor sequences come from an adult who received the AZD1222 COVID-19 vaccine. The CDR3 runs from the conserved cysteine through the conserved F or W. D genes are given only for firm matches. A row's size may be missing; if present it is once, few, many or a size class.

TRBV2	-	TRBJ1-5	-	CASSEDRLSNQPQHF	TGTGCCAGCAGTGAAGACCGCCTTAGCAATCAGCCCCAGCATTTT
TRBV6-5	-	TRBJ1-6	-	CASSIVLLNSPLHF	TGTGCCAGCAGTATAGTGCTCCTTAATTCACCCCTCCACTTT
TRBV5-6	-	TRBJ1-2	-	CASSPEREGYTF	TGTGCCAGCAGCCCGGAACGGGAAGGCTACACCTTC
TRBV12-3/TRBV12-4	-	TRBJ2-6	-	CASSLTGANVLTF	TGTGCCAGCAGTCTAACCGGGGCCAACGTCCTGACTTTC
TRBV2	TRBD1	TRBJ1-2	-	CAAPGQGPSNYGYTF	TGTGCCGCACCGGGACAGGGGCCCTCTAACTATGGCTACACCTTC
TRBV5-5	-	TRBJ2-7	-	CASSPFGDSYEQYF	TGTGCCAGCAGCCCGTTTGGGGATTCCTACGAGCAGTACTTC
TRBV18	-	TRBJ1-1	-	CASSLTDAKAFF	TGTGCCAGCTCACTAACGGACGCTAAAGCTTTCTTT
TRBV12-5	-	TRBJ1-2	-	CASGNSNYGYTF	TGTGCTAGTGGTAACAGCAACTATGGCTACACCTTC
TRBV24-1	-	TRBJ1-2	-	CATSEVDYGYTF	TGTGCCACCAGTGAAGTGGACTATGGCTACACCTTC
TRBV11-2	-	TRBJ2-2	-	CASSLAVAANTGELFF	TGTGCCAGCAGCTTAGCGGTGGCGGCGAACACCGGGGAGCTGTTTTTT
TRBV4-1	TRBD2	TRBJ2-3	-	CASSQDQRGGYPDTQYF	TGCGCCAGCAGCCAAGATCAACGGGGGGGCTACCCGGATACGCAGTATTTT
TRBV7-8	TRBD1	TRBJ1-2	-	CASSQARDRGNYGYTF	TGTGCCAGCAGCCAGGCCCGGGACAGGGGAAACTATGGCTACACCTTC
TRBV5-4	-	TRBJ2-5	-	CASSLRRKETQYF	TGTGCCAGCAGCTTGCGCAGAAAAGAGACCCAGTACTTC
TRBV4-2	-	TRBJ2-5	-	CASSQGTRHEEETQYF	TGTGCCAGCAGCCAAGGGACGAGACATGAAGAAGAGACCCAGTACTTC
TRBV4-3	-	TRBJ2-7	-	CASSQEGPNFASIYEQYF	TGCGCCAGCAGCCAAGAGGGCCCCAATTTCGCTAGCATCTACGAGCAGTACTTC
TRBV7-2	-	TRBJ1-5	-	CASSFTVGRNQPQHF	TGTGCCAGCAGCTTTACTGTGGGGCGCAATCAGCCCCAGCATTTT
TRBV15	-	TRBJ1-2	once	CATSRPRSRGHAGYTF	TGTGCCACCAGCAGACCAAGATCCCGGGGACATGCGGGCTACACCTTC
TRBV12-3/TRBV12-4	-	TRBJ1-3	-	CASTPRPGNTIYF	TGTGCCAGCACCCCCCGCCCTGGAAACACCATATATTTT
TRBV24-1	-	TRBJ1-5	once	CATSRAGQPQHF	TGTGCCACCAGTCGAGCGGGTCAGCCCCAGCATTTT
TRBV10-2	-	TRBJ2-5	-	CASSESRLEGETQYF	TGCGCCAGCAGTGAGTCTCGGTTGGAGGGAGAGACCCAGTACTTC
TRBV6-5	TRBD2	TRBJ2-7	once	CASRTTSGSYEQYF	TGTGCCAGCAGAACCACTAGCGGGAGTTACGAGCAGTACTTC
TRBV7-9	TRBD1	TRBJ1-1	-	CASSEGTGGGNTEAFF	TGTGCCAGCAGCGAGGGGACAGGGGGAGGGAACACTGAAGCTTTCTTT
TRBV27	-	TRBJ2-7	-	CASRTTYETENYYEQYF	TGTGCCAGCAGGACCACGTATGAGACAGAGAATTACTACGAGCAGTACTTC
TRBV25-1	TRBD1	TRBJ2-1	-	CASVGQGAYNEQFF	TGTGCCAGCGTTGGACAGGGGGCTTACAATGAGCAGTTCTTC
TRBV24-1	TRBD1	TRBJ2-5	-	CATSDSNRGSETQYF	TGTGCCACCAGTGATTCAAACAGGGGCTCGGAGACCCAGTACTTC
TRBV12-3/TRBV12-4	-	TRBJ1-2	-	CASSPGTVYGYTF	TGTGCCAGCAGCCCGGGGACGGTCTATGGCTACACCTTC
TRBV6-5	-	TRBJ1-2	-	CASTRDGAYGYTF	TGTGCCAGCACCCGGGACGGTGCCTATGGCTACACCTTC
TRBV6-5	-	TRBJ2-5	-	CASTRTPQHQETQYF	TGTGCCAGCACCCGAACCCCACAGCACCAAGAGACCCAGTACTTC
TRBV11-2	TRBD1	TRBJ1-1	-	CASSLVQGTEAFF	TGTGCCAGCAGCTTAGTACAGGGGACTGAAGCTTTCTTT
TRBV10-3	-	TRBJ2-2	once	CAISDGGPGTGELFF	TGTGCCATCAGTGACGGCGGGCCGGGGACCGGGGAGCTGTTTTTT
TRBV7-3	-	TRBJ2-3	-	CASSSTSSYPDTQYF	TGTGCCAGCAGCTCTACTAGTAGCTATCCAGATACGCAGTATTTT
TRBV7-3	TRBD2	TRBJ2-1	-	CASSLNAGDYNEQFF	TGTGCCAGCAGCTTAAATGCGGGGGATTACAATGAGCAGTTCTTC
TRBV10-3	-	TRBJ2-7	-	CAISGGGETYEQYF	TGTGCCATCAGTGGTGGCGGTGAGACCTACGAGCAGTACTTC
TRBV6-5	TRBD1	TRBJ1-4	-	CASSWDRGGNEKLFF	TGTGCCAGCAGTTGGGACAGGGGCGGTAATGAAAAACTGTTTTTT
TRBV6-1	TRBD2	TRBJ2-7	-	CASRVAGVVPYEQYF	TGTGCCAGCAGAGTAGCGGGAGTCGTCCCCTACGAGCAGTACTTC
TRBV10-3	TRBD2	TRBJ2-1	-	CAISDAGLAGEFYNEQFF	TGTGCCATCAGTGACGCGGGACTAGCGGGAGAGTTCTACAATGAGCAGTTCTTC
TRBV27	-	TRBJ1-3	-	CASPRRGFSGNTIYF	TGTGCCAGCCCCCGCAGGGGCTTTTCTGGAAACACCATATATTTT
TRBV24-1	-	TRBJ2-1	-	CATSDPGRGYNEQFF	TGTGCCACCAGTGACCCCGGCAGGGGATACAATGAGCAGTTCTTC
TRBV7-2	-	TRBJ1-1	-	CASSSLLVLEAFF	TGTGCCAGCAGCTCCCTTCTCGTCCTTGAAGCTTTCTTT
TRBV2	-	TRBJ2-2	-	CASSGGANTGELFF	TGTGCCAGCAGTGGAGGGGCGAACACCGGGGAGCTGTTTTTT
TRBV4-3	-	TRBJ1-1	-	CASRGGPLVFF	TGCGCCAGCAGGGGAGGACCTCTAGTTTTCTTT
TRBV6-5	-	TRBJ2-5	-	CASSFRAGETQYF	TGTGCCAGCAGTTTCAGGGCTGGGGAGACCCAGTACTTC
TRBV19	-	TRBJ1-4	-	CASGQAPNEKLFF	TGTGCCAGCGGGCAGGCCCCTAATGAAAAACTGTTTTTT
TRBV28	-	TRBJ2-7	-	CASYSAYEQYF	TGTGCCAGCTATTCGGCCTACGAGCAGTACTTC
TRBV13	TRBD1	TRBJ1-4	-	CASSPTTTGDEKLFF	TGTGCCAGCAGCCCTACCACGACAGGGGATGAAAAACTGTTTTTT
TRBV18	TRBD1	TRBJ2-5	-	CASSPYRGDEETQYF	TGTGCCAGCTCACCATACAGGGGGGACGAAGAGACCCAGTACTTC
TRBV5-4	-	TRBJ2-7	-	CASSSGGPSYEQYF	TGTGCCAGCAGCTCGGGGGGCCCCTCCTACGAGCAGTACTTC
TRBV2	TRBD1	TRBJ1-1	-	CARDRDRVGTEAFF	TGTGCCAGGGACCGGGACAGGGTGGGAACTGAAGCTTTCTTT
TRBV11-3	-	TRBJ1-5	-	CASSLGLGQPQHF	TGTGCCAGCAGCTTGGGGCTGGGACAGCCCCAGCATTTT
TRBV29-1	-	TRBJ1-2	-	CSVEGDVTGGYTF	TGCAGCGTCGAGGGGGACGTGACGGGAGGCTACACCTTC
TRBV11-1	-	TRBJ2-6	-	CASSLERGANVLTF	TGTGCCAGCAGCTTAGAGCGGGGGGCCAACGTCCTGACTTTC
TRBV7-2	-	TRBJ2-1	-	CASKPYGSSYNEQFF	TGTGCCAGCAAACCTTACGGGTCTTCCTACAATGAGCAGTTCTTC
TRBV4-1	-	TRBJ1-2	once	CASSQERVVDYGYTF	TGCGCCAGCAGCCAAGAACGAGTGGTGGACTATGGCTACACCTTC
TRBV7-2	-	TRBJ1-3	-	CASSLWAGSGNTIYF	TGTGCCAGCAGCTTATGGGCAGGGTCTGGAAACACCATATATTTT
TRBV27	-	TRBJ1-3	once	CASSLWMPSGNTIYF	TGTGCCAGCAGTTTATGGATGCCCTCTGGAAACACCATATATTTT